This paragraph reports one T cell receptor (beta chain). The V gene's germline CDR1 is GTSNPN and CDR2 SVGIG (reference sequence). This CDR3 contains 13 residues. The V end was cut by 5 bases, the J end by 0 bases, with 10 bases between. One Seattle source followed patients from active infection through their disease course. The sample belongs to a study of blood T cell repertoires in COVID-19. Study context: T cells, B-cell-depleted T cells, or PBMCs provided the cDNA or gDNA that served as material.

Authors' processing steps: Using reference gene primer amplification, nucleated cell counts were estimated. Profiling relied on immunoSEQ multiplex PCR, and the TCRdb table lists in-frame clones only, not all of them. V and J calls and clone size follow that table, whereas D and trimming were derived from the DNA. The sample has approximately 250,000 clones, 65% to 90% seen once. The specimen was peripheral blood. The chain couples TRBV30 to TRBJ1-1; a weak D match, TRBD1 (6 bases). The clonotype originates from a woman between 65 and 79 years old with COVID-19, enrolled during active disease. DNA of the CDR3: TGTGCCTGGGACAGGTTAATGAACACTGAAGCTTTCTTT. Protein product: CAWDRLMNTEAFF.